These 13 T cell receptor beta chains share one sample of origin, sequenced in a study of regulatory T cells in long-lasting Graves disease. Time point: persistent/refractory GD, antithyroid drugs over 5 years with positive TRAb. From RNA extracted from PBMCs, the TCR library was made. Investigators prepared the TCR beta libraries by applying iRepertoire HTBI primers and Arm-PCR of CDR3 regions. A single record per CDR3 protein comes from TCRdb applying MiXCR to the multiplex PCR reads. The top ten clones hold around 15% of a sample with 430,000 or so distinct CDR3 sequences, around 23% of them seen once. The sequencing here drew on peripheral blood mononuclear cells (PBMCs), taken when the disease was refractory, from a patient treated with antithyroid drugs. The receptor source for this set is a female donor with Graves disease.

The rearrangement joins TRBV3-1 to TRBJ2-2, with unresolved D. V gave up 2 bases and J gave up 0 bases, with 13 bases separating them. Germline V gives CDR1 LGHDT, CDR2 YNNKEL (reference sequence). CDR3 length: 17 amino acids. CDR3 loop: CASSQTALPSNTGELFF. CDR3 DNA: TGTGCCAGCAGCCAAACCGCACTCCCCTCGAACACCGGGGAGCTGTTTTTT.

This clonotype was picked up many times. A read error may account for a junction end that differs from germline. The chain recombines TRBV20-1 with TRBJ2-7; D uncertain. CDR1 and CDR2 (germline): DFQATT, SNEGSKA (reference sequence). This CDR3 spans 13 amino acids. The CDR3 protein is CRARRTNSYEQYF. CDR3 nucleotide sequence: TGCAGGGCTAGACGGACCAACTCCTACGAGCAGTACTTC.

V usage is TRBV9 and J usage is TRBJ2-7, with D hard to call. Between the trimmed V and J ends, which lost 0 bases and 5 bases, there was a span of 15 bases. Germline assignment: CDR1 SGDLS and CDR2 YYNGEE. This CDR3 spans 15 amino acids. The CDR3 coding sequence is TGTGCCAGCAGCGTAGGCTCCTCAAGGCTCAACGAGCAGTACTTC. Residues: CASSVGSSRLNEQYF.

The chain recombines TRBV30 with TRBJ1-5, with D perhaps matching TRBD1 (5 bases). Trimming removed 2 bases at V and 6 bases at J, with 11 bases between. Germline CDR1 is GTSNPN and CDR2 is SVGIG (reference sequence). The CDR3 extends over 13 amino acids. CDR3 protein: CAWSRGPAQPQHF. CDR3 bases: TGTGCCTGGAGTCGGGGCCCCGCTCAGCCCCAGCATTTT.

The sample holds many counts of this clonotype. The gene calls are TRBV27 and TRBJ2-7; no definite D call. V lost 6 bases and J lost 6, with 18 bases in between. Germline V gene sequence: CDR1 MNHEY, CDR2 SMNVEV (reference sequence). CDR3 length: 14 amino acids. Here the CDR3 reads CASSIGPPVSEQYF. The CDR3 coding sequence is TGTGCCAGCAGCATCGGGCCGCCAGTCTCCGAGCAGTACTTC.

The gene calls are TRBV25-1 and TRBJ2-7; 13 bases are shared with TRBD2. The CDR3 is 18 amino acids. Looked up from germline, CDR1 is MGHDK and CDR2 is SYGVNS. After removal of 3 bases from V and 2 bases from J, the junction contained 10 bases not matched to a gene. The CDR3 DNA is TGTGCCAGCAGTGAGAGTCGGGGACTAGCGGGAAACCCCTACGAGCAGTACTTC. Translating it yields CASSESRGLAGNPYEQYF.

This clonotype was picked up one time. The chain combines TRBV20-1 with TRBJ2-6; TRBD2 might be the D (5 bases). The CDR3 loop spans 17 amino acids. Trimming took off 6 bases at V and 1 base at J, with 19 bases between the two ends. The germline V gene encodes CDR1 DFQATT and CDR2 SNEGSKA (reference sequence). This CDR3 is CSAESGSIKSGANVLTF. CDR3 coding DNA: TGCAGTGCCGAGTCGGGGTCAATTAAGTCTGGGGCCAACGTCCTGACTTTC.

This clonotype was seen only a few times. The rearrangement uses TRBV7-9 and TRBJ1-3; D gene unclear. CDR1 is SEHNR, CDR2 FQNEAQ, per germline (reference sequence). The V gene lost 4 bases and the J gene lost 0 bases, with 16 bases spanning the gap. The CDR3 consists of 17 residues. As DNA, the CDR3 is TGTGCCAGCAGCTCCCCTTTGACGGTCTCCTCTGGAAACACCATATATTTT. This translates into CASSSPLTVSSGNTIYF.

The rearrangement joins TRBV19 to TRBJ2-7, with D possibly being TRBD2 (6 bases). The CDR3 has 12 residues. V was clipped by 5 bases and J by 5 bases, with 10 bases between them. The germline CDR1 and CDR2 sequences are LNHDA and SQIVND (reference sequence). CDR3 DNA: TGTGCCAGTAGTCGGGGGTGGGACGAGCAGTACTTC. This gives the protein CASSRGWDEQYF.

As concerns this clonotype: This may stem from a read error, because a much larger clone lies one nucleotide away. The chain recombines TRBV9 with TRBJ1-1; no clear D gene. With 0 bases removed from V and 8 bases from J, the gap between germline ends came to 8 bases. The CDR3 loop spans 12 amino acids. Germline values: CDR1 SGDLS, CDR2 YYNGEE. CDR3: CASSVERREAFF. CDR3 DNA sequence: TGTGCCAGCAGCGTAGAGAGGAGAGAAGCTTTCTTT. Complete variable domain (other parts from reference TRBV9 and TRBJ1-1): DSGVTQTPKHLITATGQRVTLRCSPRSGDLSVYWYQQSLDQGLQFLIQYYNGEERAKGNILERFSAQQFPDLHSELNLSSLELGDSALYFCASSVERREAFFGQGTRLTVV.

This clonotype was seen many times. Here the CDR3 DNA reads TGTGCCAGCGCGGGGGGACCGCATTTCTACGAGCAGTACTTC. Protein product: CASAGGPHFYEQYF. The rearrangement joins TRBV27 to TRBJ2-7; 8 bases are shared with TRBD2. This CDR3 has 14 amino acids. Losses at the gene ends were 8 bases for V and 3 bases for J; bases not matched to a gene: 9. The germline gives CDR1 MNHEY, CDR2 SMNVEV (reference sequence).

The chain uses TRBV19 and TRBJ2-2, with TRBD2 matching over 13 bases. The V and J ends lost 2 bases and 0 bases, in that order; junction bases with no gene match: 3. Germline CDR1 is LNHDA and CDR2 is SQIVND (reference sequence). The CDR3 covers 18 residues. CDR3 loop: CASSIPGLAGANTGELFF. The DNA for the CDR3 is TGTGCCAGTAGTATACCCGGACTAGCGGGAGCGAACACCGGGGAGCTGTTTTTT. The whole variable domain, filled in from reference TRBV19 and TRBJ2-2, reads DGGITQSPKYLFRKEGQNVTLSCEQNLNHDAMYWYRQDPGQGLRLIYYSQIVNDFQKGDIAEGYSVSREKKESFPLTVTSAQKNPTAFYLCASSIPGLAGANTGELFFGEGSRLTVL.

This clonotype occurred a few times. This chain uses TRBV28 with TRBJ2-1; D remains unclear. V was pared by 9 bases and J by 8 bases, with 11 bases between. The CDR3 has 11 amino acids. Germline V gene lookup returns CDR1 MDHEN and CDR2 SYDVKM. This CDR3 reads CARFPGHEQFF. CDR3 coding DNA: TGTGCCAGGTTCCCCGGCCATGAGCAGTTCTTC.